What follows are 22 T cell receptor beta chains derived from one specimen sequenced in a study of cytomegalovirus exposure and HLA in healthy donors. TCRdb's table, derived via immunoSEQ multiplex PCR, lists solely in-frame clones and lacks some. The sample has 170,000 or so clones, 80% to 85% seen once. The specimen sequenced was PBMCs. All receptors derive from a young woman in good health and CMV-seropositive.

The chain couples TRBV7-2 to TRBJ2-1, with 10 bases lining up with TRBD2. The CDR3 totals 16 residues. The V segment lost 2 bases and the J segment 4 bases; nucleotides outside the gene matches: 5. CDR1 is SGHTA and CDR2 is FQGNSA in the germline V gene. DNA of the CDR3: TGTGCCAGCAGCTTAACAGCGGGGGGGCGGTACAATGAGCAGTTCTTC. This codes for CASSLTAGGRYNEQFF.

This clone was counted only a few times. The V call is TRBV18, the J call TRBJ1-6; no firm D call. Germline assignment: CDR1 KGHSH and CDR2 LQKENI. The CDR3 runs to 16 residues. Trimming pared 6 bases from V and 3 bases from J, leaving 15 bases between. The CDR3 sequence is CASSRTPWGYNSPLHF. The CDR3 nucleotides read TGTGCCAGCTCGCGGACTCCCTGGGGCTATAATTCACCCCTCCACTTT.

The rearrangement uses TRBV4-1 and TRBJ2-1; 8 bases align to TRBD2. The CDR3 has 16 residues. CDR1 is MGHRA and CDR2 is YSYEKL in the germline V gene. J was trimmed by 7 bases and V by 3 bases; bases with no gene match: 11. In DNA, the CDR3 is TGCGCCAGCAGCCACCTACCCGGGACTAGTTTTAATGAGCAGTTCTTC. Its translation: CASSHLPGTSFNEQFF.

The chain couples TRBV2 to TRBJ2-1; 9 bases are shared with TRBD2. Germline V lookup: CDR1 SNHLY, CDR2 FYNNEI. The CDR3 sequence is 15 residues long. V shed 2 bases and J 4 bases; nucleotides not matched to a gene: 3. The CDR3 region is CASSEQRGAYNEQFF. In nucleotides, the CDR3 is TGTGCCAGCAGTGAACAGCGGGGGGCTTACAATGAGCAGTTCTTC. Drawing the rest from reference TRBV2 and TRBJ2-1, the complete variable domain is EPEVTQTPSHQVTQMGQEVILRCVPISNHLYFYWYRQILGQKVEFLVSFYNNEISEKSEIFDDQFSVERPDGSNFTLKIRSTKLEDSAMYFCASSEQRGAYNEQFFGPGTRLTVL.

This chain uses TRBV4-1 with TRBJ2-2; 7 nucleotides align to TRBD1. In germline, CDR1 is MGHRA, CDR2 YSYEKL. V lost 3 bases and J lost 4; bases outside the gene matches: 2. CDR3 size: 14 residues. The CDR3 region is CASSHYRGTGELFF. The CDR3 DNA follows: TGCGCCAGCAGCCACTACAGGGGCACCGGGGAGCTGTTTTTT.

The chain joins TRBV19 to TRBJ1-2; the D gene is possibly TRBD1 (5 bases). There are 11 residues in the CDR3. Germline V gives CDR1 LNHDA, CDR2 SQIVND (reference sequence). V was clipped by 10 bases and J by 7 bases, with 13 bases between them. DNA of the CDR3: TGTGCCACCAAAGGGGCTTTTGGCTACACCTTC. Translation: CATKGAFGYTF.

This clone was picked up one time. Within the sample, other DNA sequences also encode this same CDR3. This sequence joins TRBV4-1 and TRBJ1-1, with a weak D call TRBD1 (5 bases). Germline values: CDR1 MGHRA, CDR2 YSYEKL. The CDR3 length is 14 residues. V was trimmed by 1 base and J by 1 base, leaving 7 bases between them. CDR3 sequence (DNA): TGCGCCAGCAGCCAAGGGCAGGGGAACACTGAAGCTTTCTTT. It encodes CASSQGQGNTEAFF.

The chain has TRBV5-1 and TRBJ1-1; possibly TRBD1 for D (5 bases). The V end lost 0 bases, the J end lost 3 bases, and 9 bases lay between the germline ends. The CDR3 is 14 residues long. Germline CDR1 reads SGHRS; CDR2 reads YFSETQ. The CDR3 bases are TGCGCCAGCAGCTTGGAGGCCAGGGACACTGAAGCTTTCTTT. Its translation is CASSLEARDTEAFF.

In this sample, this clone turned up a few times. The DNA for the CDR3 is TGTGCTAGTGGTTTCGACCCAGGGGGCGCGGTGAACACTGAAGCTTTCTTT. The encoded protein is CASGFDPGGAVNTEAFF. The chain has TRBV12-5 and TRBJ1-1; TRBD1 matches at 8 bases. The V gene end was trimmed by 3 bases and the J gene end by 0 bases; junction bases not matched to a gene: 9. The CDR3 covers 17 residues. Per germline, CDR1 LGHNT and CDR2 FRNRAP.

The chain combines TRBV19 with TRBJ1-2; D uncertain. The V gene lost 2 bases and the J gene lost 3 bases, with 4 bases spanning the gap. The germline V gene has CDR1 LNHDA and CDR2 SQIVND (reference sequence). This CDR3 contains 12 residues. DNA for the CDR3: TGTGCCAGTAGTATATATGACTATGGCTACACCTTC. Amino acids: CASSIYDYGYTF.

J is TRBJ1-1 and V is TRBV10-3, with TRBD1 matching 7 bases. Germline assignment: CDR1 ENHRY and CDR2 SYGVKD. This CDR3 has 14 residues. The J segment lost 4 bases and the V segment lost 3 bases, leaving 5 bases of the junction unmatched. DNA of the CDR3: TGTGCCATCAGTGAAAAGGGGGCCAGCACTGAAGCTTTCTTT. The encoded protein is CAISEKGASTEAFF.

The J gene is TRBJ1-6, the V gene TRBV10-3; 10 bases are shared with TRBD1. Germline V gives CDR1 ENHRY, CDR2 SYGVKD. Trimming took 6 bases from V and 6 from J; bases not matched to a gene: 8. This CDR3 is 16 amino acids long. The CDR3 loop is CAIRRSRDRGNSPLHF. Written as DNA, the CDR3 is TGTGCCATCAGACGAAGCCGGGACAGGGGTAATTCACCCCTCCACTTT.

This clone was counted once. The chain employs TRBV6-1 and TRBJ2-1; TRBD2 matches at 16 bases. The germline CDR1 and CDR2 sequences are MNHNS and SASEGT. With V trimmed by 9 bases and J by 6 bases, 5 bases remained unmatched. This CDR3 has 15 amino acids. The DNA for the CDR3 is TGTGCCAGTCGAGGGACTAGCGGGGGGGGCAATGAGCAGTTCTTC. It yields the protein CASRGTSGGGNEQFF.

This chain connects TRBV11-2 to TRBJ2-2; TRBD2 aligns across 10 bases. The V segment lost 2 bases and the J segment 3 bases; nucleotides outside the gene matches: 12. Germline V gives CDR1 SGHAT, CDR2 FQNNGV. The CDR3 has 19 residues. CDR3 protein: CASSLSWGAGGPDTGELFF. The CDR3 DNA sequence: TGTGCCAGCAGCTTATCATGGGGAGCGGGGGGGCCCGACACCGGGGAGCTGTTTTTT. Looking up the rest from reference TRBV11-2 and TRBJ2-2 gives the full variable domain: EAGVAQSPRYKIIEKRQSVAFWCNPISGHATLYWYQQILGQGPKLLIQFQNNGVVDDSQLPKDRFSAERLKGVDSTLKIQPAKLEDSAVYLCASSLSWGAGGPDTGELFFGEGSRLTVL.

The rearrangement joins TRBV29-1 to TRBJ1-2, with 7 bases lining up with TRBD1. The CDR3 loop spans 13 amino acids. Losses at the gene ends were 7 bases for V and 8 bases for J; bases not matched to a gene: 13. CDR1 SQVTM and CDR2 ANQGSEA come from the germline V gene. The CDR3 sequence: CSALFQGERGYTF. The CDR3 DNA is TGCAGCGCTCTCTTTCAGGGGGAGAGAGGCTACACCTTC.

The V call is TRBV7-2, the J call TRBJ2-1; 7 bases are shared with TRBD2. V gave up 0 bases and J gave up 4 bases; unmatched junction bases: 3. CDR3 length: 15 amino acids. From germline, CDR1 is SGHTA and CDR2 FQGNSA. Written as DNA, the CDR3 is TGTGCCAGCAGCTTAGCGCTAGCGGCATACAATGAGCAGTTCTTC. Its translation: CASSLALAAYNEQFF.

The gene calls are TRBV4-1 and TRBJ1-3; the D gene is possibly TRBD1 (5 bases). CDR1 and CDR2 (germline): MGHRA, YSYEKL. The length of the CDR3 is 19 residues. Trimming took off 2 bases at V and 3 bases at J, with 23 bases between the two ends. CDR3 sequence reads: CASSQPTQGSRSGGNTIYF. The CDR3 nucleotides read TGCGCCAGCAGCCAACCGACCCAGGGATCCAGAAGTGGTGGAAACACCATATATTTT.

This chain joins TRBV5-6 and TRBJ1-4; 7 bases match TRBD1. After removal of 2 bases from V and 7 bases from J, the junction contained 11 bases not matched to a gene. The CDR3 has 16 amino acids. Looked up from germline, CDR1 is SGHDT and CDR2 is YYEEEE. The CDR3 region is CASSFGSQGLVEKLFF. CDR3 DNA: TGTGCCAGCAGCTTTGGGTCACAGGGGTTGGTTGAAAAACTGTTTTTT.

The chain joins TRBV2 to TRBJ2-2; D is perhaps TRBD1 (6 bases). V gave up 5 bases and J gave up 2 bases, with 9 bases separating them. The CDR3 is 14 residues long. Germline CDR1 reads SNHLY; CDR2 reads FYNNEI. The DNA of the CDR3 is TGTGCCAGCAGTATGGACAGAAACACCGGGGAGCTGTTTTTT. It codes for CASSMDRNTGELFF. Full variable domain (missing parts from reference TRBV2 and TRBJ2-2): EPEVTQTPSHQVTQMGQEVILRCVPISNHLYFYWYRQILGQKVEFLVSFYNNEISEKSEIFDDQFSVERPDGSNFTLKIRSTKLEDSAMYFCASSMDRNTGELFFGEGSRLTVL.

The rearrangement uses TRBV6-5 and TRBJ1-1, with D unclear. Deletions cut 3 bases from V and 4 bases from J, with 15 bases between. This CDR3 has 15 amino acids. Germline CDR1 MNHEY, CDR2 SVGAGI. The CDR3 DNA is TGTGCCAGCAGTTATCAGACACTGAGAAGCACTGAAGCTTTCTTT. Its protein is CASSYQTLRSTEAFF.

The rearrangement links TRBV5-1 to TRBJ2-2; D perhaps matches TRBD2 (6 bases). Per germline, CDR1 SGHRS and CDR2 YFSETQ. This CDR3 has 13 residues. Trimming removed 7 bases from V and 0 bases from J, with 7 bases in between. The CDR3 nucleotides are TGCGCCAGCCGGGGGACGAACACCGGGGAGCTGTTTTTT. Residues: CASRGTNTGELFF.

V usage is TRBV7-2 and J usage is TRBJ2-2; tentative D call: TRBD2 (6 bases). The length of the CDR3 is 17 residues. V lost 3 bases, J lost 7 bases, and 21 bases lay in between. Germline lookup yields CDR1 SGHTA and CDR2 FQGNSA. The CDR3 sequence: CASSFRARLGGSGELFF. CDR3 in DNA: TGTGCCAGCAGCTTTCGGGCCCGACTAGGTGGGAGCGGGGAGCTGTTTTTT.